Listed below are T cell receptor beta chains from one sample, sequenced in a study of regulatory T cells in long-lasting Graves disease. Using its own MiXCR run on the multiplex PCR reads, TCRdb lists one record per CDR3 protein. The table includes hundreds of thousands of distinct CDR3 sequences, roughly a fifth detected once. Sequenced here: peripheral blood mononuclear cells (PBMCs), sampled when the disease was refractory, from a patient treated with antithyroid drugs. The origin of the receptors is a female donor with Graves disease. The CDR3 runs from the conserved cysteine through the conserved F or W. Each record gives: clone size, J gene, V gene, CDR3 length, D gene, CDR3 protein, CDR3 DNA. The D gene is left open where the match is weak. Not all rows give a size; the values are once, few, many and, for expanded clones, a class.

size: few; J: TRBJ2-1; V: TRBV24-1; length: 16; D: -; CDR3: CATSDLEGGPYNEQFF; DNA: TGTGCCACCAGTGATTTGGAGGGGGGTCCCTACAATGAGCAGTTCTTC
size: -; J: TRBJ2-5; V: TRBV5-1; length: 14; D: -; CDR3: CASSFRGAEETQYF; DNA: TGCGCCAGCAGTTTTCGCGGGGCAGAGGAGACCCAGTACTTC
size: -; J: TRBJ2-7; V: TRBV9; length: 17; D: TRBD2; CDR3: CASSPGLAGGPSCEQYF; DNA: TGTGCCAGCAGCCCAGGACTAGCGGGAGGCCCTTCTTGCGAGCAGTACTTC
size: -; J: TRBJ2-1; V: TRBV5-1; length: 17; D: TRBD2; CDR3: CASSNGLAGDQFNEQFF; DNA: TGCGCCAGCAGCAACGGACTAGCGGGAGACCAATTCAATGAGCAGTTCTTC
size: -; J: TRBJ1-6; V: TRBV30; length: 14; D: -; CDR3: CAWSVLRNGSPLHF; DNA: TGTGCCTGGAGTGTATTACGAAACGGTTCACCCCTCCACTTT
size: many; J: TRBJ2-7; V: TRBV28; length: 15; D: TRBD1; CDR3: CASSPWTGGSYEQYF; DNA: TGTGCCAGCAGTCCTTGGACAGGGGGCTCCTACGAGCAGTACTTC
size: many; J: TRBJ1-1; V: TRBV28; length: 11; D: -; CDR3: CASRSNTEAFF; DNA: TGTGCCAGCAGGAGTAACACTGAAGCTTTCTTT
size: few; J: TRBJ2-2; V: TRBV7-9; length: 16; D: -; CDR3: CASSLAGALNTGELFF; DNA: TGTGCCAGCAGCTTAGCGGGAGCCCTAAACACCGGGGAGCTGTTTTTT
size: many; J: TRBJ1-2; V: TRBV15; length: 14; D: -; CDR3: CATRNGGPNYGYTF; DNA: TGTGCCACCAGGAACGGGGGCCCAAACTATGGCTACACCTTC
size: -; J: TRBJ2-7; V: TRBV19; length: 15; D: TRBD2; CDR3: CASSMVLAGSYEQYF; DNA: TGTGCCAGTAGTATGGTCCTAGCGGGATCCTACGAGCAGTACTTC
size: many; J: TRBJ2-5; V: TRBV2; length: 17; D: TRBD2; CDR3: CASSEEGLAVLQETQYF; DNA: TGTGCCAGCAGTGAAGAGGGACTAGCGGTTTTACAAGAGACCCAGTACTTC
size: few; J: TRBJ1-1; V: TRBV19; length: 12; D: -; CDR3: CASTKGRNEAFF; DNA: TGTGCCAGTACGAAAGGTCGGAATGAAGCTTTCTTT
size: many; J: TRBJ2-5; V: TRBV28; length: 11; D: TRBD1; CDR3: CASSFTGVQYF; DNA: TGTGCCAGCAGTTTCACAGGGGTCCAGTACTTC
size: few; J: TRBJ2-6; V: TRBV7-9; length: 14; D: TRBD1; CDR3: CASSQGVGANVLTF; DNA: TGTGCCAGCAGCCAGGGGGTTGGGGCCAACGTCCTGACTTTC
size: few; J: TRBJ1-2; V: TRBV6-1; length: 13; D: -; CDR3: CASRQGSNYGYTF; DNA: TGTGCCAGCAGACAGGGTTCCAACTATGGCTACACCTTC
size: many; J: TRBJ2-2; V: TRBV30; length: 13; D: -; CDR3: CAWCCLTDGELFF; DNA: TGTGCCTGGTGTTGCCTTACCGATGGGGAGCTGTTTTTT
size: -; J: TRBJ1-6; V: TRBV19; length: 16; D: TRBD1; CDR3: CASRRSGTGENSPLHF; DNA: TGTGCCAGTAGGCGCTCCGGGACAGGGGAAAATTCACCCCTCCACTTT
size: few; J: TRBJ2-7; V: TRBV15; length: 15; D: TRBD1; CDR3: CATSRDRQGDYEQYF; DNA: TGTGCCACCAGCAGAGATCGACAGGGGGACTACGAGCAGTACTTC
size: many; J: TRBJ1-5; V: TRBV28; length: 16; D: -; CDR3: CACRLSYQHSNQPQHF; DNA: TGTGCCTGTCGATTGTCGTACCAGCATAGCAATCAGCCCCAGCATTTT
size: many; J: TRBJ2-7; V: TRBV29-1; length: 13; D: -; CDR3: CSVPGRSSYEQYF; DNA: TGCAGCGTTCCGGGAAGAAGCTCCTACGAGCAGTACTTC
size: many; J: TRBJ2-2; V: TRBV7-3; length: 17; D: TRBD2; CDR3: CASSPQGLAANTGELFF; DNA: TGTGCCAGCAGCCCCCAAGGACTAGCGGCGAACACCGGGGAGCTGTTTTTT
size: -; J: TRBJ2-7; V: TRBV5-1; length: 15; D: TRBD1; CDR3: CTSSNPDRGQTEQYF; DNA: TGCACCAGCAGCAACCCAGACAGGGGCCAAACCGAGCAGTACTTC
size: -; J: TRBJ2-1; V: TRBV3-1; length: 16; D: TRBD2; CDR3: CASSLRLAASYNEQFF; DNA: TGTGCCAGCAGCCTTAGACTAGCGGCGTCCTACAATGAGCAGTTCTTC
size: many; J: TRBJ1-2; V: TRBV3-1; length: 16; D: TRBD1; CDR3: CASSQGWAGGSYGYTF; DNA: TGTGCCAGCAGCCAAGGGTGGGCAGGGGGATCCTATGGCTACACCTTC
size: -; J: TRBJ2-1; V: TRBV25-1; length: 15; D: TRBD1; CDR3: CASSEGQGINNEQFF; DNA: TGTGCCAGCAGTGAAGGACAGGGGATCAACAATGAGCAGTTCTTC
size: -; J: TRBJ2-7; V: TRBV30; length: 11; D: -; CDR3: CAWSLTYEQYF; DNA: TGTGCCTGGAGTTTGACCTACGAGCAGTACTTC
size: few; J: TRBJ1-5; V: TRBV27; length: 13; D: -; CDR3: CASSFGEFQPQHF; DNA: TGTGCCAGCAGTTTTGGGGAGTTTCAGCCCCAGCATTTT
size: few; J: TRBJ2-7; V: TRBV11-2; length: 14; D: -; CDR3: CASSLDWGGSEQYF; DNA: TGTGCCAGCAGCTTAGATTGGGGAGGATCCGAGCAGTACTTC
size: many; J: TRBJ1-1; V: TRBV28; length: 14; D: -; CDR3: CASSLSGGGVIAFF; DNA: TGTGCCAGCAGTTTATCCGGGGGGGGGGTTATCGCTTTCTTT
size: -; J: TRBJ1-6; V: TRBV29-1; length: 15; D: TRBD1; CDR3: CSVGLQGAWDSPLHF; DNA: TGCAGCGTCGGGCTCCAGGGGGCTTGGGATTCACCCCTCCACTTT
size: -; J: TRBJ2-1; V: TRBV6-1; length: 13; D: -; CDR3: CASFDYPYNEQFF; DNA: TGTGCCAGCTTCGATTATCCCTACAATGAGCAGTTCTTC
size: many; J: TRBJ2-5; V: TRBV12-3/TRBV12-4; length: 16; D: -; CDR3: CASSQSPKTIQETQYF; DNA: TGTGCCAGCAGTCAGTCACCTAAAACGATCCAAGAGACCCAGTACTTC
size: -; J: TRBJ2-7; V: TRBV7-8; length: 14; D: TRBD1; CDR3: CASSLNRGFNEQYF; DNA: TGTGCCAGCAGCCTTAACAGGGGGTTCAACGAGCAGTACTTC
size: many; J: TRBJ2-7; V: TRBV28; length: 14; D: -; CDR3: CASSIRVRPYEQYF; DNA: TGTGCCAGCAGCATAAGGGTTCGCCCCTACGAGCAGTACTTC
size: -; J: TRBJ2-7; V: TRBV20-1; length: 12; D: -; CDR3: CSARFNSYEQYF; DNA: TGCAGTGCTAGGTTTAACTCCTACGAGCAGTACTTC
size: many; J: TRBJ2-5; V: TRBV7-2; length: 15; D: -; CDR3: CASSSGNKLYETQYF; DNA: TGTGCCAGCAGCTCCGGTAACAAGCTGTACGAGACCCAGTACTTC
size: few; J: TRBJ2-1; V: TRBV12-3/TRBV12-4; length: 14; D: TRBD2; CDR3: CASSSGLAGNEQFF; DNA: TGTGCCAGCAGTTCCGGACTAGCGGGAAATGAGCAGTTCTTC
size: many; J: TRBJ2-7; V: TRBV15; length: 14; D: TRBD2; CDR3: CATSRDTSGYEQYF; DNA: TGTGCCACCAGCAGAGATACTAGCGGATACGAGCAGTACTTC
size: -; J: TRBJ1-2; V: TRBV3-1; length: 15; D: TRBD1; CDR3: CASSQDRVLNYGYTF; DNA: TGTGCCAGCAGCCAGGACAGGGTGTTGAACTATGGCTACACCTTC
size: many; J: TRBJ2-7; V: TRBV6-1; length: 16; D: TRBD1; CDR3: CASCPTRTGKTYEQYF; DNA: TGTGCCAGCTGCCCGACGAGGACAGGAAAAACCTACGAGCAGTACTTC
size: -; J: TRBJ2-5; V: TRBV9; length: 15; D: TRBD1; CDR3: CASSVVVGGDETQYF; DNA: TGTGCCAGCAGCGTAGTCGTAGGGGGCGATGAGACCCAGTACTTC
size: many; J: TRBJ2-2; V: TRBV6-1; length: 17; D: -; CDR3: CASSEALAGLNTGELFF; DNA: TGTGCCAGCAGTGAAGCGCTCGCGGGACTGAACACCGGGGAGCTGTTTTTT
size: -; J: TRBJ1-3; V: TRBV29-1; length: 15; D: -; CDR3: CSVEVIQGSGNTIYF; DNA: TGCAGCGTTGAAGTGATACAGGGCTCTGGAAACACCATATATTTT
size: -; J: TRBJ2-7; V: TRBV10-3; length: 19; D: TRBD2; CDR3: CAISEPSGTSGRTSYEQYF; DNA: TGTGCCATCAGTGAGCCCTCCGGGACTAGCGGGAGAACTTCCTACGAGCAGTACTTC
size: many; J: TRBJ2-2; V: TRBV6-1; length: 13; D: -; CDR3: CATLTEDRGELFF; DNA: TGTGCCACCCTAACGGAGGATCGCGGGGAGCTGTTTTTT
size: few; J: TRBJ2-2; V: TRBV20-1; length: 13; D: TRBD2; CDR3: CSAQREGSGELFF; DNA: TGCAGTGCTCAGCGGGAGGGCAGCGGGGAGCTGTTTTTT
size: -; J: TRBJ1-1; V: TRBV20-1; length: 17; D: -; CDR3: CSARDTPPGTGNIEAFF; DNA: TGCAGTGCTAGAGATACCCCACCCGGGACGGGAAATATTGAAGCTTTCTTT
size: many; J: TRBJ2-7; V: TRBV20-1; length: 14; D: TRBD1; CDR3: CSVVVRDRGFKQYF; DNA: TGCAGTGTTGTCGTCCGGGACAGGGGGTTCAAGCAGTACTTC
size: many; J: TRBJ2-7; V: TRBV7-2; length: 15; D: TRBD2; CDR3: CASSLVASGEYEQYF; DNA: TGTGCCAGCAGCTTAGTGGCTAGCGGGGAATACGAGCAGTACTTC
size: many; J: TRBJ1-4; V: TRBV29-1; length: 12; D: -; CDR3: CSVVALNEKLFF; DNA: TGCAGCGTTGTGGCCCTTAATGAAAAACTGTTTTTT
size: few; J: TRBJ2-7; V: TRBV20-1; length: 14; D: TRBD2; CDR3: CSARGTSGNYEQYF; DNA: TGCAGTGCTAGAGGGACTAGCGGGAACTACGAGCAGTACTTC
size: few; J: TRBJ1-2; V: TRBV5-1; length: 12; D: -; CDR3: CASSQANYGYTF; DNA: TGCGCCAGCAGCCAGGCTAACTATGGCTACACCTTC
size: -; J: TRBJ2-1; V: TRBV7-9; length: 15; D: TRBD2; CDR3: CASSVASGRGDEQFF; DNA: TGTGCCAGCAGCGTAGCTAGCGGGAGGGGCGATGAGCAGTTCTTC
size: many; J: TRBJ2-2; V: TRBV28; length: 16; D: TRBD2; CDR3: CASSETPAGGSGELFF; DNA: TGTGCCAGCAGCGAAACCCCAGCGGGAGGGTCCGGGGAGCTGTTTTTT
size: -; J: TRBJ1-5; V: TRBV6-1; length: 14; D: -; CDR3: CASSAGSGNQPQHF; DNA: TGTGCCAGCAGCGCCGGGAGTGGCAATCAGCCCCAGCATTTT
size: many; J: TRBJ1-1; V: TRBV12-5; length: 14; D: TRBD1; CDR3: CASGLETGITEAFF; DNA: TGTGCTAGTGGTTTGGAGACAGGGATCACTGAAGCTTTCTTT